This T cell receptor (beta chain) was found in a study of PD-1 blockade in classical Hodgkin lymphoma. In the case of this clone: Its target is unknown.

This table comes from immunoSEQ multiplex PCR, and its TCRdb copy is limited to in-frame clones, with some not included. The repertoire holds approximately 41,000 clones, with about 88% as singletons. The germline V gene has CDR1 MNHNS and CDR2 SASEGT. V lost 8 bases to trimming and J lost 2 bases, with 13 bases between them. The CDR3 is 13 residues long. Every patient experienced relapse after autologous stem cell transplantation, and brentuximab vedotin exposure varied. Study-level findings and limits: Possibly reflecting disease activity or prior therapy, repertoire differences have causes that remain undefined.

The sequencing here drew on peripheral blood mononuclear cells (PBMCs), taken before the second cycle of nivolumab. This TCR came from a human donor with classical Hodgkin lymphoma. The rearrangement joins TRBV6-1 to TRBJ2-7; D call uncertain. The CDR3 loop is CASGLTDTYEQYF. The CDR3 bases are TGTGCCAGCGGCTTGACGGATACCTACGAGCAGTACTTC.